The present T cell receptor beta chain was sequenced within a study of cytomegalovirus exposure and HLA in healthy donors. In the study overall: The 120 or so validation repertoires used the same platform as the roughly 670 first-cohort repertoires, a later analysis reported.

General study points: It was confirmed in vitro that three of the CMV-associated chains were specific for CMV antigens. Cytomegalovirus association was assigned to 170 or so TCR beta chains.

On this clone: The target antigen is unknown.

Here immunoSEQ multiplex PCR was the method, and the copy in TCRdb shows in-frame clones only, minus some. There are around 130,000 clones in the sample; just under 90% occur only once, and about 3.7% lies in the top ten. After removal of 4 bases from V and 7 bases from J, the junction contained 6 bases not matched to a gene. This CDR3 has 14 amino acids. Germline CDR1 SGHRS, CDR2 YFSETQ. This chain links TRBV5-1 with TRBJ1-4, with 8 positions matching TRBD1. Sequencing was done on a sample of PBMCs. This sequence was found in a man in his thirties or forties in good health and CMV-seronegative. DNA for the CDR3: TGCGCCAGCAGCATACAGGGGGACGGTGAAAAACTGTTTTTT. Its translation is CASSIQGDGEKLFF.